Below, 23 T cell receptor beta chains from the same sample are listed, as sequenced in a study of cytomegalovirus exposure and HLA in healthy donors. Primers included in the PCR were 60 Vbeta and 13 Jbeta primers. The protocol was immunoSEQ multiplex PCR, while the TCRdb copy is restricted to in-frame clones and leaves out a portion. Of under 150,000 clones in the sample, roughly 62% were seen once. The sample was PBMCs. The receptor source for this set is a man in his 60s in good health and CMV-seronegative.

The chain is built from TRBV7-8 and TRBJ2-3, with 8 bases matching TRBD2. With 2 bases clipped from V and 6 bases from J, the junction kept 7 bases outside the gene matches. CDR1 SGHVS and CDR2 FQNEAQ come from the germline V gene. There are 15 residues in the CDR3. CDR3 sequence reads: CASSLRAGVPDTQYF. The CDR3 DNA reads as TGTGCCAGCAGCTTAAGAGCGGGAGTTCCCGATACGCAGTATTTT.

This clone was detected a few times. V and J are TRBV27 and TRBJ2-6; D perhaps matches TRBD2 (6 bases). This CDR3 comprises 19 residues. V was pared by 6 bases and J by 0 bases, with 21 bases between. Per germline, CDR1 MNHEY and CDR2 SMNVEV (reference sequence). CDR3 sequence (DNA): TGTGCCAGCAGCAATAGCGGAACAGGCCTTTTCTCTGGGGCCAACGTCCTGACTTTC. Translated, it gives CASSNSGTGLFSGANVLTF.

The chain recombines TRBV29-1 with TRBJ2-1; 8 bases line up with TRBD2. The CDR3 is 13 amino acids. J was trimmed by 7 bases and V by 2 bases; bases with no gene match: 4. Germline-derived CDR1 and CDR2 are SQVTM and ANQGSEA. CDR3 nucleotide sequence: TGCAGCGTTGAAAGTCCTAGCGGGAATGAGCAGTTCTTC. This sequence encodes CSVESPSGNEQFF.

This sequence joins TRBV30 and TRBJ2-7, with a tentative D call TRBD1 (6 bases). The ends were cut back, 5 bases at V and 2 bases at J, with 22 bases in the middle. The CDR3 runs to 16 residues. Germline-derived CDR1 and CDR2 are GTSNPN and SVGIG (reference sequence). For the CDR3, the DNA is TGTGCCTGGGAGGCCCCCGGACAGTCCAATGCCTACGAGCAGTACTTC. It encodes CAWEAPGQSNAYEQYF.

As regards this clone: This specimen includes other DNA sequences encoding the same CDR3. This rearrangement joins TRBV5-1 to TRBJ2-3; 7 nucleotides agree with TRBD2. The CDR3 is 15 amino acids. The V and J ends lost 0 bases and 2 bases, in that order; junction bases with no gene match: 3. Germline lookup yields CDR1 SGHRS and CDR2 YFSETQ. CDR3 sequence: CASSLGGTNTDTQYF. The CDR3 DNA follows: TGCGCCAGCAGCTTGGGCGGGACTAACACAGATACGCAGTATTTT.

The chain recombines TRBV29-1 with TRBJ2-2; 12 bases fit TRBD1. Germline CDR1 is SQVTM and CDR2 is ANQGSEA. V dropped 7 bases and J dropped 5; count of bases not matched to a gene: 5. The CDR3 contains 14 residues. The CDR3 region has the DNA TGCAGCGGGGGGGACAGGGGGCTAACCGGGGAGCTGTTTTTT. Translated, it gives CSGGDRGLTGELFF.

The chain links TRBV5-6 to TRBJ1-1; D possibly corresponds to TRBD1 (5 bases). The V gene lost 4 bases and the J gene lost 5 bases, with 15 bases spanning the gap. Germline V gene sequence: CDR1 SGHDT, CDR2 YYEEEE. The CDR3 is made up of 14 amino acids. The CDR3 DNA reads as TGTGCCAGCAGCCCCACCCCGACAGATACTGAAGCTTTCTTT. This encodes CASSPTPTDTEAFF.

The rearrangement uses TRBV6-4 and TRBJ2-1; D uncertain. Trimming shortened V by 4 bases and J by 7 bases, and 11 bases separated the two germline ends. The CDR3 sequence is 13 residues long. Germline assignment: CDR1 MRHNA and CDR2 SNTAGT. The CDR3 DNA follows: TGTGCCAGCAGTGCCTCCCAGAAGAATGAGCAGTTCTTC. Translation: CASSASQKNEQFF.

This clone was detected once. This chain joins TRBV12-5 and TRBJ1-2; 11 positions agree with TRBD1. The CDR3 runs to 14 residues. Per the germline V gene, CDR1 is LGHNT and CDR2 is FRNRAP. Trimming at V came to 7 bases and at J to 5 bases, leaving 6 bases not matched to a gene. CDR3: CASALGQGAYGYTF. The CDR3 bases are TGTGCTAGTGCTCTAGGACAGGGGGCGTATGGCTACACCTTC.

V gene TRBV29-1 combines with J gene TRBJ1-3; D remains ambiguous. The V and J ends lost 5 bases and 2 bases respectively, with 10 bases between them. CDR1 SQVTM and CDR2 ANQGSEA come from the germline V gene. This CDR3 has 13 amino acids. The CDR3 DNA reads as TGCAGCGTTAACCCGGGTGCTGGAAACACCATATATTTT. This encodes CSVNPGAGNTIYF.

The gene calls are TRBV5-1 and TRBJ2-5; 7 bases align to TRBD2. Trimming removed 0 bases from V and 2 bases from J; junction bases left unmatched: 13. The germline V gene has CDR1 SGHRS and CDR2 YFSETQ. The CDR3 extends over 18 amino acids. The CDR3 spells CASSLDFRGWRGQETQYF. CDR3 nucleotides: TGCGCCAGCAGCTTGGACTTTCGGGGTTGGCGGGGGCAAGAGACCCAGTACTTC.

The chain links TRBV5-4 to TRBJ2-5; D is possibly TRBD1 (6 bases). Trimming left V 4 bases short and J 1 base short, with 14 bases between. Germline CDR1 reads SGHNT; CDR2 reads YYREEE (reference sequence). The CDR3 length is 15 residues. The CDR3 DNA reads as TGTGCCAGCAGCAGGAAAGGACAGATCCAAGAGACCCAGTACTTC. Residues: CASSRKGQIQETQYF. Using reference TRBV5-4 and TRBJ2-5 for the parts outside the CDR3, the full variable domain is ETGVTQSPTHLIKTRGQQVTLRCSSQSGHNTVSWYQQALGQGPQFIFQYYREEENGRGNFPPRFSGLQFPNYSSELNVNALELDDSALYLCASSRKGQIQETQYFGPGTRLLVL.

The V and J genes are TRBV9 and TRBJ2-2; D is perhaps TRBD2 (6 bases). The V gene lost 4 bases and the J gene lost 5 bases, with 12 bases spanning the gap. Germline-derived CDR1 and CDR2 are SGDLS and YYNGEE. CDR3 length: 14 residues. The CDR3 is CASSPSTRTGELFF. The CDR3 DNA sequence: TGTGCCAGCAGCCCGTCGACTAGGACCGGGGAGCTGTTTTTT.

V usage is TRBV10-3 and J usage is TRBJ2-5, with D possibly matching TRBD2 (6 bases). The length of the CDR3 is 13 residues. The V end lost 3 bases, the J end lost 3 bases, and 8 bases lay between the germline ends. Per the germline V gene, CDR1 is ENHRY and CDR2 is SYGVKD. DNA of the CDR3: TGTGCCATCAGTGACGGAGGGGAAGAGACCCAGTACTTC. Translating gives CAISDGGEETQYF.

This clone occurred a few times. The chain couples TRBV27 to TRBJ1-2, with TRBD1 matching over 9 bases. The J segment lost 3 bases and the V segment lost 5 bases, leaving 10 bases of the junction unmatched. The CDR3 runs 16 residues. Germline CDR1 and CDR2: MNHEY and SMNVEV (reference sequence). This CDR3 is CASSPLQGAVYYGYTF. The DNA of the CDR3 is TGTGCCAGCAGTCCACTACAGGGGGCAGTGTACTATGGCTACACCTTC.

This clone occurred once. The V and J genes are TRBV25-1 and TRBJ2-1; perhaps TRBD2 as D (6 bases). Trimming removed 1 base from V and 9 bases from J, with 10 bases in between. Germline CDR1 reads MGHDK; CDR2 reads SYGVNS. The CDR3 covers 13 residues. The CDR3 here is CASSESTRGEQFF. The CDR3, as DNA: TGTGCCAGCAGTGAATCGACTAGAGGTGAGCAGTTCTTC.

The chain employs TRBV5-6 and TRBJ2-1; TRBD2 aligns across 14 bases. Germline V CDR1 and CDR2: SGHDT, YYEEEE. J lost 8 bases, V lost 4 bases, and 14 bases had no gene match. The CDR3 is made up of 18 amino acids. In nucleotides, the CDR3 is TGTGCCAGCAGCCCCCTGGGGGAGACTAGCGGGAGGGTCGATGAGCAGTTCTTC. Translated, it gives CASSPLGETSGRVDEQFF.

The chain recombines TRBV7-9 with TRBJ2-3; possibly TRBD1 for D (6 bases). Germline CDR1 is SEHNR and CDR2 is FQNEAQ (reference sequence). V was clipped by 3 bases and J by 4 bases, with 11 bases between them. The CDR3 has 14 residues. The CDR3 region has the DNA TGTGCCAGCAGCTTCAGGGGTTTGGCAGATACGCAGTATTTT. Residues: CASSFRGLADTQYF.

This clone is a singleton in its sample. The chain has TRBV5-1 and TRBJ2-1; D might be TRBD1 (6 bases). Trimming stripped 4 bases from V and 2 bases from J, with 19 bases between. Germline loops: CDR1 SGHRS, CDR2 YFSETQ. The CDR3 runs 17 residues. The CDR3 sequence is CASSREAGTPPYNEQFF. The CDR3 DNA is TGCGCCAGCAGCAGGGAAGCCGGGACACCTCCCTACAATGAGCAGTTCTTC.

The chain links TRBV7-9 to TRBJ2-1, with 10 bases aligning to TRBD2. V shed 3 bases and J 7 bases; nucleotides not matched to a gene: 15. The germline CDR1 and CDR2 sequences are SEHNR and FQNEAQ (reference sequence). This CDR3 is 18 amino acids long. CDR3 DNA sequence: TGTGCCAGCAGCTTCCCTCCTAGGCTAGCGGGAGTAAAAAATGAGCAGTTCTTC. Amino acids: CASSFPPRLAGVKNEQFF.

A remark on this clone: The germline gene is not matched at one end of the junction; a read error may be the cause. The chain is built from TRBV5-1 and TRBJ2-1, with D maybe TRBD1 (5 bases). This CDR3 comprises 16 residues. Per the germline V gene, CDR1 is SGHRS and CDR2 is YFSETQ. Here the CDR3 reads CASSLAQAGSFNEQFF. CDR3 coding DNA: TGCGCCAGCAGCTTGGCCCAGGCAGGGTCCTTCAATGAGCAGTTCTTC.

Only a few counts were recorded for this clone. The chain has TRBV6-5 and TRBJ2-2; 10 nucleotides agree with TRBD1. J was trimmed by 6 bases and V by 8 bases; bases with no gene match: 3. The CDR3 has 13 amino acids. Germline V gene data show CDR1 as MNHEY and CDR2 as SVGAGI. Here the CDR3 DNA reads TGTGCCAGCTGGACAGGGGGGGCCGGGGAGCTGTTTTTT. Amino acids: CASWTGGAGELFF.

This chain links TRBV28 with TRBJ2-5, with D tentatively TRBD2 (6 bases). This CDR3 spans 11 amino acids. Germline V gene sequence: CDR1 MDHEN, CDR2 SYDVKM. Trimming left V 11 bases short and J 5 bases short, with 12 bases between. The CDR3 is CAGGGRETQYF. CDR3 nucleotide sequence: TGTGCCGGGGGTGGGAGGGAGACCCAGTACTTC.